These 6 T cell receptor beta chains were sequenced from one sample in a study of T cells after yellow fever vaccination. TCRdb reanalysed the 5' RACE reads using MiXCR and keeps one entry per CDR3 protein. The sample records 450,000 to 650,000 distinct CDR3 sequences, roughly 22% being singletons. Sequenced material: PBMCs, taken around 3 weeks after the first yellow fever vaccination. Source of these receptors: a man aged 18 to 29 who received the YFV17D yellow fever vaccine.

The V call is TRBV7-3, the J call TRBJ2-1; TRBD2 aligns across 10 bases. The CDR3 is 16 amino acids. CDR1 is SGHTA and CDR2 is FQGTGA in the germline V gene. V gave up 5 bases and J gave up 8 bases; unmatched junction bases: 12. In DNA form, the CDR3 reads TGTGCCAGCAGCCCCACCTTAGCGGGGGGACTTTATGAGCAGTTCTTC. Its translation: CASSPTLAGGLYEQFF.

The chain employs TRBV4-2 and TRBJ2-1; D is possibly TRBD1 (5 bases). Germline lookup yields CDR1 LGHNA and CDR2 YNFKEQ. The ends were cut back, 1 base at V and 11 bases at J, with 9 bases in the middle. The CDR3 length is 12 residues. The CDR3 DNA follows: TGTGCCAGCAGCCAAGGGGGCCGCCAGCAGTTCTTC. This encodes CASSQGGRQQFF.

This rearrangement joins TRBV5-6 to TRBJ2-3; 10 bases match TRBD2. This CDR3 spans 16 amino acids. With V trimmed by 3 bases and J by 3 bases, 7 bases remained unmatched. Germline V gene data show CDR1 as SGHDT and CDR2 as YYEEEE. DNA of the CDR3: TGTGCCAGCAGCTCCTTAACTAGCGGGGTAACAGATACGCAGTATTTT. Encoded protein: CASSSLTSGVTDTQYF.

The rearrangement joins TRBV5-6 to TRBJ1-6, with D perhaps matching TRBD1 (6 bases). CDR3 size: 14 residues. V was trimmed by 2 bases and J by 12 bases, leaving 15 bases between them. The germline gives CDR1 SGHDT, CDR2 YYEEEE. CDR3: CASSFEQGGGPLHF. In DNA form, the CDR3 reads TGTGCCAGCAGCTTTGAACAGGGCGGGGGACCCCTCCACTTT.

This clonotype was recorded only once. The chain joins TRBV7-2 to TRBJ2-3; tentatively, D is TRBD1 or TRBD2 (5 bases each). CDR1 and CDR2 (germline): SGHTA, FQGNSA. V gave up 7 bases and J gave up 5 bases, with 19 bases separating them. This CDR3 is 15 amino acids long. CDR3 sequence: CASNFLGAIIDTQYF. The CDR3 DNA sequence: TGTGCCAGCAACTTCCTCGGGGCTATCATAGATACGCAGTATTTT.

Ten or more counts support this clonotype. J is TRBJ1-5 and V is TRBV7-9, with D hard to call. The CDR3 runs to 15 residues. V gave up 5 bases and J gave up 4 bases, with 15 bases separating them. The germline CDR1 and CDR2 sequences are SEHNR and FQNEAQ (reference sequence). CDR3 amino acids: CASSPTRPSNQPQHF. CDR3 in DNA: TGTGCCAGCAGCCCGACTCGCCCATCTAATCAGCCCCAGCATTTT.